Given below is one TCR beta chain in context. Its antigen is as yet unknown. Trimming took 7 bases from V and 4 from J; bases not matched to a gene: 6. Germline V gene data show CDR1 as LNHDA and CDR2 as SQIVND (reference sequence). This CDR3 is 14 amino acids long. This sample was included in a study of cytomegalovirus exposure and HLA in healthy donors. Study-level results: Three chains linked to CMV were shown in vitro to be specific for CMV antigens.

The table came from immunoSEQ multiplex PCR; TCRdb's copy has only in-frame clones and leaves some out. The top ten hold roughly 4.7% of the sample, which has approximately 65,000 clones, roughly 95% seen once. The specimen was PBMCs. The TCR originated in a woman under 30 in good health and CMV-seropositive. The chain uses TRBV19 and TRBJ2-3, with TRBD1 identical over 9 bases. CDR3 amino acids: CASTPGQGSDTQYF. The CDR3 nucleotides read TGTGCCAGTACCCCGGGACAGGGATCAGATACGCAGTATTTT.